The rows below give T cell receptor beta chains drawn from one sample of a study of blood T cell repertoires in COVID-19. Measured with immunoSEQ multiplex PCR; TCRdb has only the in-frame clones, and not every one. The sample has approximately 250,000 clones, about nine tenths seen once. What was sequenced was PBMCs or T cells enriched from blood (not recorded which). The receptors come from a woman between 40 and 55 years old with acute COVID-19. Both conserved end residues are part of each CDR3. A D gene is named only where the DNA matches it firmly.

v_gene,j_gene,d_gene,CDR3aa
TRBV27,TRBJ1-2,-,CASSLAGGAGLYGYTF
TRBV9,TRBJ2-1,TRBD2,CASSDLRGGRGRYEQFF
TRBV5-1,TRBJ2-5,TRBD2,CASSGGTSLQETQYF
TRBV13,TRBJ2-5,-,CASSLGGRGAYQETQYF
TRBV18,TRBJ2-1,TRBD2,CASSPLAAYNEQFF
TRBV30,TRBJ2-7,-,CAYGGPGVVHEQYF
TRBV9,TRBJ2-5,TRBD1,CASSVAGGETQYF
TRBV5-1,TRBJ2-6,-,CASRNGRGGNVLTF
TRBV2,TRBJ1-2,TRBD1,CASSEHGTGGYTF
TRBV27,TRBJ1-4,-,CASRWGGPNEKLFF
TRBV6-2/TRBV6-3,TRBJ1-1,TRBD1,CASSYLGQGSEAFF
TRBV19,TRBJ1-5,-,CASRRSQGPRPQHF
TRBV6-6,TRBJ1-6,-,CASSPQTVSSYNSPLHF
TRBV7-2,TRBJ1-6,TRBD1,CASSSGQPANSPLHF
TRBV19,TRBJ2-4,TRBD2,CASTQRGIAGGRIRNIQYF
TRBV12-3/TRBV12-4,TRBJ1-2,-,CASSSLYGYTF
TRBV2,TRBJ1-1,TRBD1,CASTVRQGGTEAFF
TRBV7-9,TRBJ2-5,-,CASSFGAQETQYF